These T cell receptor beta chains were read from a single sample in a study of blood T cell repertoires in COVID-19. Using immunoSEQ multiplex PCR, the repertoire was profiled, and TCRdb retains in-frame clones only, with some absent. The sample includes 200,000 to 250,000 clones, roughly 87% of them seen just once. Sequencing was carried out using PBMCs or T cells enriched from blood (not recorded which). These receptors originate from a man younger than 45 who had recovered from COVID-19. CDR3s include the opening cysteine and the closing phenylalanine or tryptophan. Fields, in order: J gene, V gene, CDR3 protein.

J gene: TRBJ2-1
V gene: TRBV5-1
CDR3 protein: CASSQGLAGGRNEQFF

J gene: TRBJ2-2
V gene: TRBV18
CDR3 protein: CASSRDRGSDTGELFF

J gene: TRBJ1-5
V gene: TRBV7-8
CDR3 protein: CASSLGTVGQPQHF

J gene: TRBJ1-4
V gene: TRBV9
CDR3 protein: CASSPGDVGEKLFF

J gene: TRBJ2-7
V gene: TRBV12-5
CDR3 protein: CASGLGTGINYEQYF

J gene: TRBJ2-7
V gene: TRBV6-5
CDR3 protein: CASPPGRLAYEQYF

J gene: TRBJ2-2
V gene: TRBV10-3
CDR3 protein: CAISESAPNTGELFF

J gene: TRBJ1-1
V gene: TRBV30
CDR3 protein: CALSTRQREAFF

J gene: TRBJ1-4
V gene: TRBV30
CDR3 protein: CAWSVSGREKLFF

J gene: TRBJ1-5
V gene: TRBV7-9
CDR3 protein: CASSLGDRGNQPQHF

J gene: TRBJ1-4
V gene: TRBV5-4
CDR3 protein: CASSRGQKDYNEKLFF